One sample yielded the 3 T cell receptor beta chains listed below, sequenced in a study of T cell repertoires in cytomegalovirus infection. These receptors' targets are unknown. TCRdb independently ran MiXCR on the reads; one entry per CDR3 protein. The sample contains around 750,000 distinct CDR3 sequences, about 31% of which appear only once. The starting material was cultured CD8+ T cells from PBMCs, obtained from culture after CMV antigen stimulation. The source of these receptors is a human donor in good health (CMV status not recorded). Some clones in this sample may be carry-over from other donors' samples.

The rearrangement links TRBV4-1 to TRBJ2-5; D gene unclear. The germline V gene encodes CDR1 MGHRA and CDR2 YSYEKL. Trimming cost V 0 bases and J 7 bases, with 6 bases left between them. The CDR3 extends over 12 amino acids. CDR3 DNA sequence: TGCGCCAGCAGCCAAGATCTTGTGACCCAGTACTTC. It encodes CASSQDLVTQYF.

CDR3 nucleotide sequence: TGCGCCAGCAGCCCACTGAACAGGGGTTACGAGCAGTACTTC. Its protein is CASSPLNRGYEQYF. The rearrangement links TRBV5-1 to TRBJ2-7; TRBD1 aligns across 7 bases. Germline V CDR1 and CDR2: SGHRS, YFSETQ. Trimming cost V 4 bases and J 4 bases; bases outside gene matches: 8. This CDR3 has 14 residues. The full variable domain, its missing parts supplied by reference TRBV5-1 and TRBJ2-7, is KAGVTQTPRYLIKTRGQQVTLSCSPISGHRSVSWYQQTPGQGLQFLFEYFSETQRNKGNFPGRFSGRQFSNSRSEMNVSTLELGDSALYLCASSPLNRGYEQYFGPGTRLTVT.

The sample holds one count of this clonotype. Just one base apart from a much larger clone, this may be a read error. The chain carries TRBV12-3 or TRBV12-4 and TRBJ1-2; the D is unclear. This CDR3 comprises 15 residues. The DNA for the CDR3 is TGTGCCAGCAGTCCCCCCTCAGTTTCTAACTATGTCTACACCTTC. This encodes CASSPPSVSNYVYTF.